This T cell receptor beta chain derives from a study of blood T cell repertoires in COVID-19. Across the study: Nucleic acid was either cDNA or gDNA, and it came from T cells, B-cell-depleted T cells, or PBMCs.

As handled by the study authors: How many nucleated cells were present was estimated from reference gene primer amplification. Sequenced by immunoSEQ multiplex PCR; TCRdb stores in-frame clones only, minus some. D and trimming come from the DNA, and the V and J calls and clone size come from that table. The table has about 130,000 clones, roughly 86% seen once. Germline V gives CDR1 SGDLS, CDR2 YYNGEE. V lost 4 bases and J lost 5, with 21 bases in between. CDR3 length equals 16 residues. V and J are TRBV9 and TRBJ2-5; D may be TRBD2 (6 bases). This TCR came from a woman in her seventies with COVID-19, enrolled during active disease. The sequencing input was peripheral blood. The CDR3 is CASSSTSSGIGETQYF. The CDR3 DNA follows: TGTGCCAGCAGCTCGACTAGTAGTGGGATCGGCGAGACCCAGTACTTC.